Ten or more counts support the clone carrying this T cell receptor beta chain. The sample is drawn from a study of T cells in Graves' hyperthyroidism and ophthalmopathy. The J segment lost 0 bases and the V segment lost 1 base, leaving 11 bases of the junction unmatched. Germline assignment: CDR1 DFQATT and CDR2 SNEGSKA (reference sequence). The CDR3 is 18 residues long. Amplification of TCR beta CDR3 regions was performed using RNA transcripts as template. A set of HTBI primers served as the primers for a first-round RT-PCR of the TCR CDR3. Via MiXCR, TCRdb re-called the multiplex PCR reads, giving one row per CDR3 protein. The repertoire consists of under 500,000 distinct CDR3 sequences, with over 12% occurring once and the leading ten covering under 30%.

The chain links TRBV20-1 to TRBJ2-3; 9 bases match TRBD2. Sequencing used blood. The origin of this receptor is a man aged 45-60 years with Graves' ophthalmopathy. The CDR3: CSARGVSGGRASTDTQYF. CDR3 DNA sequence: TGCAGTGCTAGAGGTGTGTCCGGCGGGAGGGCCAGCACAGATACGCAGTATTTT.